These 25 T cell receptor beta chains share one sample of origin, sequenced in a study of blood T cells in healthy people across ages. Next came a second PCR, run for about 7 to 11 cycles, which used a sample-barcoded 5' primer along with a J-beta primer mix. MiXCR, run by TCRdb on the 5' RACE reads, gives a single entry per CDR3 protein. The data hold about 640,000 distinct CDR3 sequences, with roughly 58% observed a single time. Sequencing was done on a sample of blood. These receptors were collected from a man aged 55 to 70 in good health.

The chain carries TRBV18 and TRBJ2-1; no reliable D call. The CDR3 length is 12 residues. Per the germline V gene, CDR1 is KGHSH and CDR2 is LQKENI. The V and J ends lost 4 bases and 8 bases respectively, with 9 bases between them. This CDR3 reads CASSLRLHEQFF. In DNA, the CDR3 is TGTGCCAGCTCACTTCGATTGCATGAGCAGTTCTTC.

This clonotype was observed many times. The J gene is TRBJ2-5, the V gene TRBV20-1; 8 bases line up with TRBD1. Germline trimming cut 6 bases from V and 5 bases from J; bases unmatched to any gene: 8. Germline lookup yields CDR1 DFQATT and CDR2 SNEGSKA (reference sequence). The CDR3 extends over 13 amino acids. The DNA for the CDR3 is TGCAGTGCCTACCATGACAGGGGCGAGACCCAGTACTTC. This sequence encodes CSAYHDRGETQYF.

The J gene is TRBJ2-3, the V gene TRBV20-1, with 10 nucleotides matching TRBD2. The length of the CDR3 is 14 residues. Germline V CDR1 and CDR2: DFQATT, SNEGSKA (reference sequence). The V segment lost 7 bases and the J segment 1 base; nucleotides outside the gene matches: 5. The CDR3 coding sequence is TGCAGTGTTCCAGCGGGGGGGGGCACAGATACGCAGTATTTT. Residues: CSVPAGGGTDTQYF.

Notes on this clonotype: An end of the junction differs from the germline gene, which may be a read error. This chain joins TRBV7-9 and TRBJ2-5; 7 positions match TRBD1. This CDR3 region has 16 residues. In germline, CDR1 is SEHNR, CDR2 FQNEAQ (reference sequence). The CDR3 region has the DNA TGTGCCAGCAGCCCCCGGACAGGAGCCTTCCAAGAGACCCAGTGCTTC. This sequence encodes CASSPRTGAFQETQCF.

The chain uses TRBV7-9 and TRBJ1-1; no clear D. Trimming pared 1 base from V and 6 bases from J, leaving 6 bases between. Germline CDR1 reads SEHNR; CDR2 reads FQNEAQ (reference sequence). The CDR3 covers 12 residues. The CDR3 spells CASSLETPEAFF. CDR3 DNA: TGTGCCAGCAGCTTAGAGACACCTGAAGCTTTCTTT.

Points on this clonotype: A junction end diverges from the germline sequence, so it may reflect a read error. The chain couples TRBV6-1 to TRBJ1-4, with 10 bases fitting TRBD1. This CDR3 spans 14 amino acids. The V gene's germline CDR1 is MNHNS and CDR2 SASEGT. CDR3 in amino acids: CVSSVDRGNEKLFF. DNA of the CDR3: TGTGTCAGCAGTGTGGACAGGGGGAATGAAAAACTGTTTTTT.

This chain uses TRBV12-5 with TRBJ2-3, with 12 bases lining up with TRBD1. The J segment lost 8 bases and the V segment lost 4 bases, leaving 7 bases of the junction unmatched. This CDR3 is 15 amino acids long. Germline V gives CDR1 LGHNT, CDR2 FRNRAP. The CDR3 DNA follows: TGTGCTAGTGGTTCGCGGGACAGGGGGCGCGGTACGCAGTATTTT. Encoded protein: CASGSRDRGRGTQYF.

The CDR3 bases are TGTGCCAGCAGTTTGGAGGCTAGCGGGGGATTACAGCAAGAGACCCAGTACTTC. Protein sequence: CASSLEASGGLQQETQYF. This rearrangement joins TRBV12-3 or TRBV12-4 to TRBJ2-5; 10 bases match TRBD2. CDR3 length equals 18 residues. Trimming removed 3 bases from V and 2 bases from J; junction bases left unmatched: 12.

The CDR3 DNA reads as TGTGCCATCAGCCCCGGGACAGCGAGTTGGGGCTACACCTTC. It yields the protein CAISPGTASWGYTF. The chain uses TRBV10-3 and TRBJ1-2, with 7 positions matching TRBD1. The CDR3 length is 14 residues. V trimming: 6 bases; J trimming: 8 bases; junction bases outside the gene matches: 12. Germline V gene lookup returns CDR1 ENHRY and CDR2 SYGVKD.

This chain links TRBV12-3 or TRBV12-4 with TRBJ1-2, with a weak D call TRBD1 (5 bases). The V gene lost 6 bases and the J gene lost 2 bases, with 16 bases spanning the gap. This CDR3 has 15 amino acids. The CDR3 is CASRRTFRGNYGYTF. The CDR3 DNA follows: TGTGCCAGCAGACGGACTTTTAGGGGCAACTATGGCTACACCTTC.

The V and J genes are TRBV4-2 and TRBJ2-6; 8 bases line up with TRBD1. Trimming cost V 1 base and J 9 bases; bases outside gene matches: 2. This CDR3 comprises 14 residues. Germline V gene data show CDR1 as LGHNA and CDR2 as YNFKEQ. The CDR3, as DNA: TGTGCCAGCAGCCAAGCAGGGGGCGGCAACGTCCTGACTTTC. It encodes CASSQAGGGNVLTF.

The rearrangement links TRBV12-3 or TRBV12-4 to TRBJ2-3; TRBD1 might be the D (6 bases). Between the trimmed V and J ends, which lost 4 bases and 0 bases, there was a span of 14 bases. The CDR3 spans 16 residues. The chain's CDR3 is CASSSFAGVSTDTQYF. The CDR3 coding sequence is TGTGCCAGCAGTTCCTTCGCAGGGGTGAGCACAGATACGCAGTATTTT.

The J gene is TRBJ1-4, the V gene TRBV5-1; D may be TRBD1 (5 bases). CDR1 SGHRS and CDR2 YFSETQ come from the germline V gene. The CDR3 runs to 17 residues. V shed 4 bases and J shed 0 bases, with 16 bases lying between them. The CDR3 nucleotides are TGCGCCAGCAGCGTCGGTGGGGCCCTCGCAACTAATGAAAAACTGTTTTTT. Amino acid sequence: CASSVGGALATNEKLFF.

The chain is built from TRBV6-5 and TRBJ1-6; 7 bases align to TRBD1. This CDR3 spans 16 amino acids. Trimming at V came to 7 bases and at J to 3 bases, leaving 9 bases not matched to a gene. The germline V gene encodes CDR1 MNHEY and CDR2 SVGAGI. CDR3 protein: CASKGTAGIYNSPLHF. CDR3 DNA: TGTGCCAGCAAAGGGACAGCCGGTATCTATAATTCACCCCTCCACTTT.

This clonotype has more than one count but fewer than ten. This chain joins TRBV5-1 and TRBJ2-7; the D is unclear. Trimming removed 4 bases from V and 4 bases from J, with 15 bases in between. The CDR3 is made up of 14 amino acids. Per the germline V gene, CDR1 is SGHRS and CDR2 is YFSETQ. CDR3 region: CASSPAINSYEQYF. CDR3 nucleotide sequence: TGCGCCAGCAGCCCCGCAATTAACAGTTACGAGCAGTACTTC. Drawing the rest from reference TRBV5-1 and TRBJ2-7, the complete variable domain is KAGVTQTPRYLIKTRGQQVTLSCSPISGHRSVSWYQQTPGQGLQFLFEYFSETQRNKGNFPGRFSGRQFSNSRSEMNVSTLELGDSALYLCASSPAINSYEQYFGPGTRLTVT.

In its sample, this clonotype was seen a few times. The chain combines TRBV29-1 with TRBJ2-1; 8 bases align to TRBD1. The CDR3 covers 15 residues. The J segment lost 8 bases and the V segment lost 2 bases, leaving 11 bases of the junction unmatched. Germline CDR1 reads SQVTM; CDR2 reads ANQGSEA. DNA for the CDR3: TGCAGCGTTGAACCCGGACAGGGCGGTAGCGATGAGCAGTTCTTC. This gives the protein CSVEPGQGGSDEQFF.

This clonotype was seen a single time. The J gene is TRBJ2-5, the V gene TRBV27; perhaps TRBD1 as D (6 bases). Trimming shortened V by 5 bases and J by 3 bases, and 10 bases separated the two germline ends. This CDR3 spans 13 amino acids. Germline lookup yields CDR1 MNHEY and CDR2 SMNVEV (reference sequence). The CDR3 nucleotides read TGTGCCAGCAGTGTAAGGGGGAAAGAGACCCAGTACTTC. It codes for CASSVRGKETQYF.

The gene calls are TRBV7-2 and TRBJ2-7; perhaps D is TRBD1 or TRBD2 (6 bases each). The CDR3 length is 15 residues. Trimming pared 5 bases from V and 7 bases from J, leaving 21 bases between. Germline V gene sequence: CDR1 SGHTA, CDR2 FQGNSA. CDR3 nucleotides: TGTGCCAGCAGCCCGGGGGCGTGGGGATACAATGAGCAGTACTTC. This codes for CASSPGAWGYNEQYF. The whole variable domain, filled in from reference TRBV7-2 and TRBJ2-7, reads GAGVSQSPSNKVTEKGKDVELRCDPISGHTALYWYRQSLGQGLEFLIYFQGNSAPDKSGLPSDRFSAERTGGSVSTLTIQRTQQEDSAVYLCASSPGAWGYNEQYFGPGTRLTVT.

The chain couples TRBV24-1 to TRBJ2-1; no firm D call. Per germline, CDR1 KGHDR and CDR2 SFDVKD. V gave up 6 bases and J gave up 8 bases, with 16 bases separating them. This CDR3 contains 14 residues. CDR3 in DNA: TGTGCCACCAGTCCCTCCGCACCGAATTATGAGCAGTTCTTC. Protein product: CATSPSAPNYEQFF.

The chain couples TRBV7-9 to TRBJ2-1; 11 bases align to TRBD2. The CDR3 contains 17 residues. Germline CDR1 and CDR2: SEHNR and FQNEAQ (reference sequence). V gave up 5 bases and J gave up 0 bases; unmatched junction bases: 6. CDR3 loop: CASSTQLAGGSYNEQFF. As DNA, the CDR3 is TGTGCCAGCAGCACTCAGCTAGCGGGGGGCTCCTACAATGAGCAGTTCTTC.

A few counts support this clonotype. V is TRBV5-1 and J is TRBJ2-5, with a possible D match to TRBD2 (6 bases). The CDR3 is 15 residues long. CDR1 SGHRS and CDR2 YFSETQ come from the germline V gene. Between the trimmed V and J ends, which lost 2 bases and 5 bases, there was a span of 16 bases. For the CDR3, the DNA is TGCGCCAGCAGCTTTACTAGCCCGAACGGGGAGACCCAGTACTTC. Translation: CASSFTSPNGETQYF.

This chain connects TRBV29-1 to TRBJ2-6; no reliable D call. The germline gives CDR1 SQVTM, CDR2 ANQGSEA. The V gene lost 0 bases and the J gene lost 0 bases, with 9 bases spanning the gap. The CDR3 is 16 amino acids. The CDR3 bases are TGCAGCGTTGAAGATTCGCGGATCTCTGGGGCCAACGTCCTGACTTTC. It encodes CSVEDSRISGANVLTF.

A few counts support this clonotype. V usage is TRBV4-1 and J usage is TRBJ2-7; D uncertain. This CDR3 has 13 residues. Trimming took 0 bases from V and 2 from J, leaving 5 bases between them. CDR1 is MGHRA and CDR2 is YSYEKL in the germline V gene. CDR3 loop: CASSQEVTYEQYF. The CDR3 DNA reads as TGCGCCAGCAGCCAAGAGGTCACCTACGAGCAGTACTTC.

This CDR3 reads CASSALIGAGYTF. Here the CDR3 DNA reads TGTGCCAGCAGCGCTTTGATAGGGGCCGGCTACACCTTC. The chain links TRBV7-9 to TRBJ1-2, with D perhaps TRBD1 (5 bases). Germline V gene lookup returns CDR1 SEHNR and CDR2 FQNEAQ (reference sequence). The V end was cut by 5 bases, the J end by 8 bases, with 15 bases between. This CDR3 region has 13 residues.

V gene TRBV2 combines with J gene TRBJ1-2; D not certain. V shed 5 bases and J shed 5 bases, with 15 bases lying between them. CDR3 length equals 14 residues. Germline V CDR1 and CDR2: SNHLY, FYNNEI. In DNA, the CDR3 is TGTGCCAGCAGTCCGACTATAGACGGTTATGGCTACACCTTC. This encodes CASSPTIDGYGYTF.